These 2 T cell receptor beta chains came from one sample sequenced in a study of blood T cell repertoires in COVID-19. Some clones are missing from TCRdb's copy, which holds only in-frame ones; the method was immunoSEQ multiplex PCR. The data contain approximately 140,000 clones, more than 75% of them singletons. Sequencing was done on a sample of peripheral blood. Source of these receptors: a woman aged 40 to 49 with acute or convalescent COVID-19.

The chain employs TRBV3-1 (or the pseudogene TRBV3-2) and TRBJ2-6, with 8 positions matching TRBD1. Germline CDR1 and CDR2: LGHDT and YNNKEL (reference sequence). This CDR3 has 17 amino acids. V shed 4 bases, J shed 4 bases, and the junction held 9 bases outside the gene matches. The CDR3 DNA reads as TGTGCCAGCAGCCTCACGGCCAGGGGGCTCGGGGCCAACGTCCTGACTTTC. The encoded protein is CASSLTARGLGANVLTF.

The rearrangement uses TRBV7-9 and TRBJ2-7, with D perhaps matching TRBD1 (6 bases). From germline, CDR1 is SEHNR and CDR2 FQNEAQ (reference sequence). The CDR3 has 14 residues. V lost 5 bases to trimming and J lost 3 bases, with 14 bases between them. CDR3 region: CASSPQGRGYEQYF. The CDR3 DNA is TGTGCCAGCAGCCCACAGGGAAGGGGCTACGAGCAGTACTTC.